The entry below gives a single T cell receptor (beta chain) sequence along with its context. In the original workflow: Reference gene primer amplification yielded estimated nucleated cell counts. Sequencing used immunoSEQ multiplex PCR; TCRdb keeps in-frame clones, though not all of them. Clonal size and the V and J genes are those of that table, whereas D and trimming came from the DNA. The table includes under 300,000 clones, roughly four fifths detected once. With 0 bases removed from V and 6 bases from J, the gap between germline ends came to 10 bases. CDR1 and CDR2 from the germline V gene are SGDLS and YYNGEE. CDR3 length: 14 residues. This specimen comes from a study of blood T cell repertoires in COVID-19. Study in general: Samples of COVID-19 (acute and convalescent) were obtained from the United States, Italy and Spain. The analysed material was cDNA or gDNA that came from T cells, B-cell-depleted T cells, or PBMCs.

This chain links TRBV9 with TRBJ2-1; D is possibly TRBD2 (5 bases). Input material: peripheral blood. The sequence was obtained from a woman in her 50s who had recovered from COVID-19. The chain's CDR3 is CASSVVASSNEQFF. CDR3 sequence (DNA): TGTGCCAGCAGCGTAGTGGCTAGCTCCAATGAGCAGTTCTTC.